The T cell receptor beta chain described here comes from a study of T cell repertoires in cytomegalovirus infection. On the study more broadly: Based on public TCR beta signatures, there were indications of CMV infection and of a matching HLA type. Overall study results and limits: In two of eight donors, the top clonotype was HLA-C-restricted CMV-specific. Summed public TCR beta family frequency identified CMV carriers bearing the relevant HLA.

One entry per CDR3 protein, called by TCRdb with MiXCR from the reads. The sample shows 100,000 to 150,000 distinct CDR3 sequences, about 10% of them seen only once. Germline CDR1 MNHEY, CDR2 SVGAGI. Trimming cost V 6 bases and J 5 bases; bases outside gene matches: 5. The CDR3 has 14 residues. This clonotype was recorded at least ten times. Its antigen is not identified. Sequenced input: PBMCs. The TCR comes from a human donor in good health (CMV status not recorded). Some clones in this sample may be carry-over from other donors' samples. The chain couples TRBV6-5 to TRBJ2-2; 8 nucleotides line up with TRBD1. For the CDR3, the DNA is TGTGCCAGCAGCTTAACAGGGGGGACCGGGGAGCTGTTTTTT. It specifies CASSLTGGTGELFF.